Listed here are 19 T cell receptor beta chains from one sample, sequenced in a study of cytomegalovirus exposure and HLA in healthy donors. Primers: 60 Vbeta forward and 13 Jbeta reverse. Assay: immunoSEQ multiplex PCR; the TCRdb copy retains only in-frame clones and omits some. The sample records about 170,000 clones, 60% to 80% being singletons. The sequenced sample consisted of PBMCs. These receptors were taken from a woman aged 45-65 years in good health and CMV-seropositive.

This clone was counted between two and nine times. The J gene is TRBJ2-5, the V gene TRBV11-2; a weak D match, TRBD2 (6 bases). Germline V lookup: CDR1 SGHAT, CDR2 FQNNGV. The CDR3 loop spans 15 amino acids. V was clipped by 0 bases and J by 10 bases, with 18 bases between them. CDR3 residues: CASSLDPGSRRGQYF. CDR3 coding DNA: TGTGCCAGCAGCTTAGACCCGGGCTCGAGGAGGGGCCAGTACTTC.

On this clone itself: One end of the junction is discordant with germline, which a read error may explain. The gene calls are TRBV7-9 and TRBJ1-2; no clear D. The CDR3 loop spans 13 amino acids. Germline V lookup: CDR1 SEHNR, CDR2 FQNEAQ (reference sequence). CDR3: CSSSLKGGYGYTF. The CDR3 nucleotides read TGTTCCAGCAGCTTAAAGGGAGGCTATGGCTACACCTTC. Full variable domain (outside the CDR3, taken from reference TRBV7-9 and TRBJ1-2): DTGVSQNPRHKITKRGQNVTFRCDPISEHNRLYWYRQTLGQGPEFLTYFQNEAQLEKSRLLSDRFSAERPKGSFSTLEIQRTEQGDSAMYLCSSSLKGGYGYTFGSGTRLTVV.

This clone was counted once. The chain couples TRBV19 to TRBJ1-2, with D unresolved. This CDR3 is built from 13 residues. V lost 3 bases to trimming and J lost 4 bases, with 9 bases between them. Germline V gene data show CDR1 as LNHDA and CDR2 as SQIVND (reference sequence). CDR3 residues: CASSIEDSYGYTF. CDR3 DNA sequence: TGTGCCAGTAGTATTGAGGATTCCTATGGCTACACCTTC.

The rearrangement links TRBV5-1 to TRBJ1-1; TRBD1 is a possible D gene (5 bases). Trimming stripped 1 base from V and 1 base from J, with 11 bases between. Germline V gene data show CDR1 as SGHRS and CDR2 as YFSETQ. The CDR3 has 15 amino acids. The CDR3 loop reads CASSLMTDWNTEAFF. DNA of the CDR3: TGCGCCAGCAGCTTGATGACAGATTGGAACACTGAAGCTTTCTTT.

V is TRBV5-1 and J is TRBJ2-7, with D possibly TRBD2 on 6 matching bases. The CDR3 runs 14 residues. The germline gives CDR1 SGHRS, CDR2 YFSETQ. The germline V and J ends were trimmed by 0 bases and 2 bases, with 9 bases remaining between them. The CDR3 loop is CASSLAAGPYEQYF. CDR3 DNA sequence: TGCGCCAGCAGCTTGGCTGCGGGGCCCTACGAGCAGTACTTC.

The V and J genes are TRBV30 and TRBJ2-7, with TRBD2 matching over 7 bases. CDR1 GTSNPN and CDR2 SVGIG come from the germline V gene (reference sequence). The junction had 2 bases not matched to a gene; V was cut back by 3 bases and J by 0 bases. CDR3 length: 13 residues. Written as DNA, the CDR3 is TGTGCCTGGAGGGGGGACTACTCCTACGAGCAGTACTTC. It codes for CAWRGDYSYEQYF.

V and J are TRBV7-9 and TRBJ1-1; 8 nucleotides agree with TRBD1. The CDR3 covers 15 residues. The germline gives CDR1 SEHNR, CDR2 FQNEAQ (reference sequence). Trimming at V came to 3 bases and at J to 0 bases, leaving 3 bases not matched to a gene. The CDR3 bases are TGTGCCAGCAGCTTTGACAGGGGTTTGAACACTGAAGCTTTCTTT. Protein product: CASSFDRGLNTEAFF.

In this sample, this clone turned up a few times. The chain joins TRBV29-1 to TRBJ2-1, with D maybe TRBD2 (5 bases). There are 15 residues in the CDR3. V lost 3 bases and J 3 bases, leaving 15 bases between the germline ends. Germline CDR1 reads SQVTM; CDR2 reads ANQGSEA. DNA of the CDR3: TGCAGCGTTGAGGAGGCGCTCCCCAGCTACAATGAGCAGTTCTTC. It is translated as CSVEEALPSYNEQFF.

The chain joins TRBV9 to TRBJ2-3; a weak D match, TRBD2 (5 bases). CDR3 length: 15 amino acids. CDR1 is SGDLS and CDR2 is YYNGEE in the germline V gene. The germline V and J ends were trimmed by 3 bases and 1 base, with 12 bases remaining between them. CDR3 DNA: TGTGCCAGCAGCGAGACCGGACTGGGCACAGATACGCAGTATTTT. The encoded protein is CASSETGLGTDTQYF.

CDR3 amino acids: CASNLRSGANVLTF. CDR3 nucleotide sequence: TGTGCCAGCAATCTGCGCTCTGGGGCCAACGTCCTGACTTTC. This sequence joins TRBV6-1 and TRBJ2-6; D is unclear. This CDR3 is 14 amino acids long. The germline CDR1 and CDR2 sequences are MNHNS and SASEGT. V lost 7 bases and J lost 0, with 7 bases in between.

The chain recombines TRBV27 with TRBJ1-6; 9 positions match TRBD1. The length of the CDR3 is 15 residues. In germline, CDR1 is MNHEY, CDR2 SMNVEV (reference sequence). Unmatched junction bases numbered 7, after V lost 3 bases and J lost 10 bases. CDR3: CASSFDRGTRSPLHF. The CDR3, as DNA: TGTGCCAGCAGTTTCGACAGGGGGACACGATCACCCCTCCACTTT.

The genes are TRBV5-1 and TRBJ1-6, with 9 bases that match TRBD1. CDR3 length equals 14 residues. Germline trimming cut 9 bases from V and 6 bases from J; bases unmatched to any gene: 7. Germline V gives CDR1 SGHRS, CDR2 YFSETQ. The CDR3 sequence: CATRDREGNSPLHF. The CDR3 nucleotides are TGCGCCACCAGGGACAGGGAGGGTAATTCACCCCTCCACTTT.

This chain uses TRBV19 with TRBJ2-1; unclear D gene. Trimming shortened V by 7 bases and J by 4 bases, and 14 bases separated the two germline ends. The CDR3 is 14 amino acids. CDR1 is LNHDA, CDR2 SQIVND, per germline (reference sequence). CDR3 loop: CASKKLEAYNEQFF. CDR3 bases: TGTGCCAGTAAGAAGCTAGAGGCTTACAATGAGCAGTTCTTC.

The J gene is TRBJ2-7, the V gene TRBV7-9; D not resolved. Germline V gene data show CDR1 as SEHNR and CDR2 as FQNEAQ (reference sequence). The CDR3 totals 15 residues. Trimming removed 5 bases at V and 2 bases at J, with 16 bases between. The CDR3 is CASSLPTRAPYEQYF. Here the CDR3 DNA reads TGTGCCAGCAGCCTACCGACACGAGCCCCCTACGAGCAGTACTTC.

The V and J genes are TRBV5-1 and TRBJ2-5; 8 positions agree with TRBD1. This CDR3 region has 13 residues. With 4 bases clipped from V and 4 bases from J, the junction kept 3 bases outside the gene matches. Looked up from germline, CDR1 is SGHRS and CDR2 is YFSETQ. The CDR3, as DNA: TGCGCCAGCAGCGCGGGACAGGTAGAGACCCAGTACTTC. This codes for CASSAGQVETQYF.

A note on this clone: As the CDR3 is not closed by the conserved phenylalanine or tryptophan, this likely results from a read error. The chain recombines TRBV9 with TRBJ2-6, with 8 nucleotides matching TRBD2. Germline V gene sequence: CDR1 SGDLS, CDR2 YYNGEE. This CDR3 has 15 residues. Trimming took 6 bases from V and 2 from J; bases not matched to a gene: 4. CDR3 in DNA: TGTGCCAGCACGCGGGGGGCGGCTGGGGCCAACGTCCTGACTTCC. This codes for CASTRGAAGANVLTS.

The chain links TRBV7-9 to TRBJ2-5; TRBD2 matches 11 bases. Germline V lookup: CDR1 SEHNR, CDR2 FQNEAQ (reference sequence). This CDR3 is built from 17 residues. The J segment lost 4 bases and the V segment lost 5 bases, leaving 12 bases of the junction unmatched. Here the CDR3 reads CASSPWVAGGPRETQYF. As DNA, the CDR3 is TGTGCCAGCAGCCCCTGGGTAGCGGGGGGGCCTCGAGAGACCCAGTACTTC.

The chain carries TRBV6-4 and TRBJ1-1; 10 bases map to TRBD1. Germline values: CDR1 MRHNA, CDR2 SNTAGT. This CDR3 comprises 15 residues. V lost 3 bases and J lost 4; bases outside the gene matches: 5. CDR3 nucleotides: TGTGCCAGCAGTGAATGGGGGACAGGGGCCACTGAAGCTTTCTTT. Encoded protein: CASSEWGTGATEAFF.

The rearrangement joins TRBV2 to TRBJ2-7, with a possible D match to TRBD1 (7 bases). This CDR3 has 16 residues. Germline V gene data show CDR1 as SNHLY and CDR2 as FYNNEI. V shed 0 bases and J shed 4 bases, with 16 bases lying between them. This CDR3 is CASSEARAGGTYEQYF. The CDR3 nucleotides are TGTGCCAGCAGTGAAGCGCGGGCAGGGGGGACGTACGAGCAGTACTTC.